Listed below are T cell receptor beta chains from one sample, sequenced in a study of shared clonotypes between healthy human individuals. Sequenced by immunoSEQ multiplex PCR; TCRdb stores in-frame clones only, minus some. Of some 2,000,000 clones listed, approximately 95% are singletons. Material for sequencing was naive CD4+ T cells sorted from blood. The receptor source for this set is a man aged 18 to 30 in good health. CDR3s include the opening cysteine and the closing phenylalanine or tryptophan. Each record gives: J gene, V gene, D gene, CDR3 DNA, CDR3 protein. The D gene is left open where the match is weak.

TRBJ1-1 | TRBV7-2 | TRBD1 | TGTGCCAGCAGCTTAGCCCCCGGGACAGTGAACACTGAAGCTTTCTTT | CASSLAPGTVNTEAFF
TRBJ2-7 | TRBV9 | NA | TGTGCCAGCAGCGTAGGGCAGGGGGGCGCCTACGAGCAGTACTTC | CASSVGQGGAYEQYF
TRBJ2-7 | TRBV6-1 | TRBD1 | TGTGCCAGTGCGGACAGGGGACACGAGCAGTACTTC | CASADRGHEQYF
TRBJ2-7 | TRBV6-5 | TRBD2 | TGTGCCAGCAGTTACACTGTCGGGGGGTTACCTACGAAGCAGTACTTC | CASSYTVGGLPTKQYF
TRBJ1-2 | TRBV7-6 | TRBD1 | TGTGCCAGCAGTGGGACAGGGGGCGGAGGCTACACCTTC | CASSGTGGGGYTF
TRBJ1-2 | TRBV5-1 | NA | TGCGCCAGCAGCTTGGCTTCCGGGACATCTAACTATGGCTACACCTTC | CASSLASGTSNYGYTF
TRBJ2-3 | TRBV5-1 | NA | TGCGCCAGCAGCTTGGTGACTCCTGCTAAGACAGATACGCAGTATTTT | CASSLVTPAKTDTQYF
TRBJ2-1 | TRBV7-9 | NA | TGTGCCAGCGGGAGGTACAATGAGCAGTTCTTC | CASGRYNEQFF
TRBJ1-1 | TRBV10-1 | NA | TGCGCCAGCAGTGGGACTGGGACTGAAGCTTTCTTT | CASSGTGTEAFF
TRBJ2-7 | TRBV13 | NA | TGTGCCAGCAGCCCTACCGCGACAGGGAGGATCTACGAGCAGTACTTC | CASSPTATGRIYEQYF
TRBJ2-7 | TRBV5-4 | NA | TGTGCCAGCAGCCGTCGACAGGAGGGGGGCTACGAGCAGTACTTC | CASSRRQEGGYEQYF
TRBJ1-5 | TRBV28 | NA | TGTGCCAGCACCCATGAGGGGGGGCGCAATCAGCCCCAGCATTTT | CASTHEGGRNQPQHF